This entry describes one TCR beta chain. Its antigen remains unidentified. These data come from a study of T cell responses to AZD1222 COVID-19 vaccine. The study, taken as a whole, reports: White British people made up most donors, females outnumbered males, and clonal diversity was possibly underestimated. Within unmutated variant regions lay the reported targets of nearly half of spike-specific TCRs.

The repertoire was sequenced with immunoSEQ multiplex PCR; TCRdb's copy has only in-frame clones and lacks some. The sample has about 90,000 clones, 80% to 90% seen once. Sequencing used peripheral blood, obtained on day 0 of AZD1222 vaccination. The clonotype comes from an adult in good health.

CDR3 nucleotides: TGTGCCAGCAGCTTACAGTCAGGCCCCAATCAGCCCCAGCATTTT. It encodes CASSLQSGPNQPQHF. The chain is built from TRBV7-6 and TRBJ1-5; D ambiguous. From germline, CDR1 is SGHVS and CDR2 FNYEAQ. Trimming removed 2 bases at V and 3 bases at J, with 11 bases between. The CDR3 contains 15 residues. The variable domain in full, with the rest retrieved from reference TRBV7-6 and TRBJ1-5, is GAGVSQSPRYKVTKRGQDVALRCDPISGHVSLYWYRQALGQGPEFLTYFNYEAQQDKSGLPNDRFSAERPEGSISTLTIQRTEQRDSAMYRCASSLQSGPNQPQHFGDGTRLSIL.